The present entry profiles one T cell receptor beta chain with its context. Its target is unknown. Trimming removed 2 bases at V and 8 bases at J, with 9 bases between. The CDR3 length is 12 residues. The germline gives CDR1 SQVTM, CDR2 ANQGSEA. This record belongs to a study of T cell repertoires in cytomegalovirus infection. On the study more broadly: The study used recently identified HLA-C-restricted and well-studied HLA-B-restricted CMV epitopes. Public TCR beta signature analysis indicated the presence of both CMV infection and matching HLA type. Study outcomes and limitations: HLA-C-restricted CMV clonotypes gave the most frequent clonotype in two of eight donors. Accumulated public TCR beta family frequency recognized individuals carrying CMV together with the relevant HLA.

TCRdb reprocessed the reads with MiXCR, giving one entry per CDR3 protein. Seen here are about half a million distinct CDR3 sequences, roughly 34% observed once, and the top ten hold 17%. This sample comprised cultured PBMCs, obtained from culture after CMV antigen stimulation. This clonotype was sampled from a human donor in good health (CMV status not recorded). Some clones in this sample may be carry-over from other donors' samples. The V call is TRBV29-1, the J call TRBJ2-2; D is ambiguous. The CDR3 DNA is TGCAGCGTTGAAAGGCTATCTGGGGAGCTGTTTTTT. Amino acids: CSVERLSGELFF.